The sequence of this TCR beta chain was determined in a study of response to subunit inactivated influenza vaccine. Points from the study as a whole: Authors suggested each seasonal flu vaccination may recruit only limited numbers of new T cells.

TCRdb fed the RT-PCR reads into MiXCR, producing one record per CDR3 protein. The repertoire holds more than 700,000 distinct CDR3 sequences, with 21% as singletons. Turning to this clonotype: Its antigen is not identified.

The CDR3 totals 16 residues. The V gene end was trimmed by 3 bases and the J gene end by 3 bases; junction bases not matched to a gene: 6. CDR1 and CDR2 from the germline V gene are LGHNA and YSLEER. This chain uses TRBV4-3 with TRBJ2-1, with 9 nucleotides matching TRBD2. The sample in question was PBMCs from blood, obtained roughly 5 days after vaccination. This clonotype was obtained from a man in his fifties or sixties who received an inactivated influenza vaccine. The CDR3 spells CASSQSLAGNYNEQFF. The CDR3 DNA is TGCGCCAGCAGCCAGTCCCTAGCGGGAAACTACAATGAGCAGTTCTTC.